Presented here are 8 T cell receptor beta chains from one specimen sequenced in a study of T cell clonality in common variable immunodeficiency. The protocol was immunoSEQ multiplex PCR, while the TCRdb copy is restricted to in-frame clones and leaves out a portion. The repertoire consists of some 40,000 clones, none detected only once. The source material was peripheral blood mononuclear cells. Source of these receptors: a person aged 18 to 75 in good health.

This clone was counted many times. The sequenced fragment ends 3 residues before the CDR3 boundary, so the rest is inferred from the germline J gene. The V gene is TRBV30, the J gene TRBJ2-6; 8 bases align to TRBD2. With V trimmed by 6 bases and J by 0 bases, 7 bases remained unmatched. Germline V lookup: CDR1 GTSNPN, CDR2 SVGIG (reference sequence). This CDR3 comprises 16 residues. The DNA read from the CDR3 is TGTGCCTGTAGCGGGACGAAACTCTCTGGGGCCAACGTC. Residues: CACSGTKLSGANV. The full CDR3 protein reads CACSGTKLSGANVLTF.

This clone occurred many times. The CDR3 goes on 3 residues after the read ends, and that part is filled in from the germline J gene. The chain employs TRBV12-3 or TRBV12-4 and TRBJ2-1; no clear D gene. V was cut by 5 bases and J by 6 bases, with 5 bases left in between. CDR3 length: 11 amino acids. CDR3 bases read: TGTGCCAGCAGTCAAATCAATGAG. This codes for CASSQINE. The whole CDR3 protein reads CASSQINEQFF.

The sample holds many counts of this clone. Read data end 3 residues before the CDR3 end; the end is taken from the germline J gene. The rearrangement joins TRBV19 to TRBJ2-7; D is possibly TRBD1 (7 bases). The germline V gene has CDR1 LNHDA and CDR2 SQIVND (reference sequence). The CDR3 contains 15 residues. V was clipped by 3 bases and J by 3 bases, with 15 bases between them. The CDR3 loop is CASSIVRGQYYEQYF. The covered CDR3 bases are TGTGCCAGTAGTATTGTGCGGGGACAGTACTACGAG.

This clone was found many times. The missing CDR3 end, 3 residues past where the read stops, is filled in from the germline J gene. The gene calls are TRBV5-1 and TRBJ2-7; possibly TRBD2 for D (5 bases). The V and J ends lost 3 bases and 5 bases respectively, with 15 bases between them. The CDR3 is 14 amino acids. CDR1 SGHRS and CDR2 YFSETQ come from the germline V gene. The CDR3 here is CASSSVGVLHEQYF. CDR3 DNA (partial): TGCGCCAGCAGCTCAGTCGGGGTTCTGCACGAG.

The table lists this clone with many counts. The observed sequence ends 3 residues before the CDR3 terminus, with the missing tail filled in from the germline J gene. The gene calls are TRBV20-1 and TRBJ2-2; weak D call: TRBD1 (5 bases). Trimming took 6 bases from V and 1 from J, leaving 9 bases between them. The CDR3 sequence is 13 residues long. CDR1 is DFQATT and CDR2 is SNEGSKA in the germline V gene (reference sequence). The DNA read from the CDR3 is TGCAGTGCGGAGCAGGGGAACACCGGGGAG. It encodes CSAEQGNTGE. The CDR3, in full, reads CSAEQGNTGELFF.

This clone was counted at least ten times. The sequence runs out 3 residues before the end of the CDR3; the remainder is reconstructed from the germline J gene. The chain has TRBV4-2 and TRBJ2-6; D might be TRBD1 (6 bases). The germline V gene encodes CDR1 LGHNA and CDR2 YNFKEQ. Trimming cost V 0 bases and J 0 bases, with 15 bases left between them. The CDR3 has 19 residues. The CDR3 spells CASSQDSPDSPSGANVLTF. The DNA read from the CDR3 is TGTGCCAGCAGCCAAGATTCGCCGGACAGTCCCTCTGGGGCCAACGTC.

At least ten counts were recorded for this clone. The CDR3 is cut off 3 residues early in the read; its end comes from the germline J gene. The rearrangement uses TRBV6-2 or TRBV6-3 and TRBJ1-2; 7 nucleotides align to TRBD1. The CDR3 contains 14 residues. The germline V gene has CDR1 MNHEY and CDR2 SVGEGT. CDR3 protein: CASLKGPDRSVYTF. The DNA read from the CDR3 is TGTGCCAGCCTAAAGGGTCCGGACAGGAGTGTC.

This clone was seen repeatedly, ten times or more. The sequenced fragment ends 3 residues before the CDR3 boundary, so the rest is inferred from the germline J gene. The V and J genes are TRBV7-9 and TRBJ2-3, with D possibly TRBD1 on 6 matching bases. The V end was cut by 3 bases, the J end by 3 bases, with 10 bases between. Germline loops: CDR1 SEHNR, CDR2 FQNEAQ (reference sequence). The CDR3 has 14 amino acids. CDR3 amino acids: CASSLVGTTDTQYF. The CDR3 DNA, read in part, is TGTGCCAGCAGCTTGGTCGGGACAACAGATACG.